This TCR beta chain was captured by sequencing in a study of blood T cell repertoires in COVID-19. Looking at the study overall: Samples representing acute and convalescent COVID-19 were sourced from the United States, Italy and Spain. The cDNA or gDNA used as material had been derived from T cells, B-cell-depleted T cells, or PBMCs.

Germline V gives CDR1 LNHNV, CDR2 YYDKDF (reference sequence). V lost 2 bases and J lost 10, with 15 bases in between. This CDR3 is built from 15 residues. Original analysis: Cell counts per sample came from amplifying reference gene primers. Some clones are missing from TCRdb's copy, which holds only in-frame ones; the method was immunoSEQ multiplex PCR. The V and J calls and clone size come from that table; D and trimming were worked out from the DNA. The sample holds 90,000 to 120,000 clones, about four fifths seen once. This sequence joins TRBV15 and TRBJ1-6; the D is unclear. The TCR was taken from a woman of 80 years or more with active or convalescent COVID-19. Sample: peripheral blood. CDR3 coding DNA: TGTGCCACCAGCAGACAAACACCCAAGGAGTCACCCCTCCACTTT. It yields the protein CATSRQTPKESPLHF.